The clone carrying this T cell receptor beta chain was observed once. Looked up from germline, CDR1 is SGHTA and CDR2 is FQGTGA. This CDR3 region has 17 residues. The J segment lost 12 bases and the V segment lost 4 bases, leaving 21 bases of the junction unmatched. This table comes from immunoSEQ multiplex PCR, and its TCRdb copy is limited to in-frame clones, with some not included. The sample shows some 150,000 clones, about 86% of them seen only once. This sample is part of a study of cytomegalovirus exposure and HLA in healthy donors. Sequencing used PBMCs. This clonotype originated in a man aged 18 to 30 in good health and CMV-seropositive. The J gene is TRBJ2-3, the V gene TRBV7-3, with 8 nucleotides matching TRBD2. For the CDR3, the DNA is TGTGCCAGCAGCTCCCAGGGGCCGGCGGGGGGTTTCTCCCCCCAGTATTTT. Translating it yields CASSSQGPAGGFSPQYF.